This is a list of T cell receptor beta chains from one sample in a study of T-cell memory formation after mild COVID-19. One entry per CDR3 protein, called by TCRdb with MiXCR from the 5' RACE reads. Among some 15,000 distinct CDR3 sequences listed, about 20% were seen once. The sequenced sample consisted of PBMCs or a T cell subset sorted from them (not recorded which). The receptors derive from an adult woman who had mild COVID-19 (a few samples of this study predate the infection). Cell type and time point are not known. CDR3s include the opening cysteine and the closing phenylalanine or tryptophan. Fields, in order: J gene, V gene, D gene, clone size, CDR3 DNA, CDR3 protein. A D gene is named only where the DNA matches it firmly. Size is stated for part of the rows, as once, few or many counts, or as a class when the clone is expanded.

J gene: TRBJ2-7; V gene: TRBV2; D gene: -; clone size: many; CDR3 DNA: TGTGCCAGCACCCACCCCGGGATCGGCTACGAGCAGTACTTC; CDR3 protein: CASTHPGIGYEQYF
J gene: TRBJ2-3; V gene: TRBV11-2; D gene: TRBD2; clone size: many; CDR3 DNA: TGTGCCAGCAGCTTAGAGATATACGGGACTAGCGGGAGGGCCCAGGGCACAGATACGCAGTATTTT; CDR3 protein: CASSLEIYGTSGRAQGTDTQYF
J gene: TRBJ2-1; V gene: TRBV20-1; D gene: TRBD2; clone size: -; CDR3 DNA: TGCAGTGCCGGACTAGCGGGGGGGCCAAATGAGCAGTTCTTC; CDR3 protein: CSAGLAGGPNEQFF
J gene: TRBJ2-2; V gene: TRBV20-1; D gene: TRBD1; clone size: many; CDR3 DNA: TGCAGTGCTAACAGGGGGGACACCGGGGAGCTGTTTTTT; CDR3 protein: CSANRGDTGELFF
J gene: TRBJ2-1; V gene: TRBV3-1; D gene: TRBD1; clone size: many; CDR3 DNA: TGTGCCAGCAGCCAACAGGGGGCGGATGAGCAGTTCTTC; CDR3 protein: CASSQQGADEQFF
J gene: TRBJ2-1; V gene: TRBV20-1; D gene: -; clone size: many; CDR3 DNA: TGCAGTGCTAGACAGCAGGAGAGCTCCTACAATGAGCAGTTCTTC; CDR3 protein: CSARQQESSYNEQFF
J gene: TRBJ2-7; V gene: TRBV27; D gene: TRBD2; clone size: many; CDR3 DNA: TGTGCCAGCAGTTTATCGCTGGGGGGGTACGAGCAGTACTTC; CDR3 protein: CASSLSLGGYEQYF
J gene: TRBJ2-1; V gene: TRBV14; D gene: -; clone size: many; CDR3 DNA: TGTGCCAGCAGCCAAGATGAGAGGCAGGGGTCCAATGAGCAGTTCTTC; CDR3 protein: CASSQDERQGSNEQFF
J gene: TRBJ2-5; V gene: TRBV7-2; D gene: -; clone size: -; CDR3 DNA: TGTGCCAGCAGCCGGGGATCCCAAGAGACCCAGTACTTC; CDR3 protein: CASSRGSQETQYF
J gene: TRBJ2-7; V gene: TRBV20-1; D gene: TRBD1; clone size: many; CDR3 DNA: TGCAGTGCCAGGGAACAGGGGATTTGGAGCGAGCAGTACTTC; CDR3 protein: CSAREQGIWSEQYF
J gene: TRBJ1-2; V gene: TRBV11-1; D gene: -; clone size: many; CDR3 DNA: TGTGCCAGCAGCTTCAACGGAGACTATGGCTACACCTTC; CDR3 protein: CASSFNGDYGYTF
J gene: TRBJ2-7; V gene: TRBV12-3/TRBV12-4; D gene: -; clone size: many; CDR3 DNA: TGTGCCAGCAGTTTGGAGGCAGGGGGGCACGAGCAGTACTTC; CDR3 protein: CASSLEAGGHEQYF
J gene: TRBJ1-2; V gene: TRBV6-6; D gene: TRBD1; clone size: -; CDR3 DNA: TGTGCCACCCCCACCGGGACAGGGGGCTATGGCTACACCTTC; CDR3 protein: CATPTGTGGYGYTF
J gene: TRBJ2-7; V gene: TRBV19; D gene: TRBD2; clone size: many; CDR3 DNA: TGTGCCAGTAGGACCGGGACTAGCGCCAGAAACTACGAGCAGTACTTC; CDR3 protein: CASRTGTSARNYEQYF
J gene: TRBJ1-5; V gene: TRBV6-2/TRBV6-3; D gene: -; clone size: many; CDR3 DNA: TGTGCCAGCAGTTACTACCCAGGGACCCAGCCCCAGCATTTT; CDR3 protein: CASSYYPGTQPQHF
J gene: TRBJ2-1; V gene: TRBV7-2; D gene: -; clone size: many; CDR3 DNA: TGTGCCAGCACCCTTCGGGCCTCCTACAATGAGCAGTTCTTC; CDR3 protein: CASTLRASYNEQFF
J gene: TRBJ1-2; V gene: TRBV13; D gene: -; clone size: many; CDR3 DNA: TGTGCCAGCAGCACAAGAGGTAAAGTCGGACTACCCTATGGCTACACCTTC; CDR3 protein: CASSTRGKVGLPYGYTF
J gene: TRBJ2-3; V gene: TRBV12-3/TRBV12-4; D gene: TRBD1; clone size: once; CDR3 DNA: TGTGCCAGCAGTACAGGGGTTACGCAGTATTTT; CDR3 protein: CASSTGVTQYF
J gene: TRBJ2-3; V gene: TRBV7-8; D gene: -; clone size: -; CDR3 DNA: TGTGCCAGCAGCTTAGTGGTCAACGCCCTAACAGATACGCAGTATTTT; CDR3 protein: CASSLVVNALTDTQYF
J gene: TRBJ2-5; V gene: TRBV7-2; D gene: TRBD2; clone size: many; CDR3 DNA: TGTGCCAGCAGCTTAGTTGGGACTAGCGGGAGTGGTGAGACCCAGTACTTC; CDR3 protein: CASSLVGTSGSGETQYF
J gene: TRBJ1-1; V gene: TRBV24-1; D gene: TRBD1; clone size: many; CDR3 DNA: TGTGCCACCAGTGGACAGGGGGCGGAGGGCACTGAAGCTTTCTTT; CDR3 protein: CATSGQGAEGTEAFF
J gene: TRBJ2-7; V gene: TRBV7-2; D gene: TRBD2; clone size: -; CDR3 DNA: TGTGCCAGCAGCTCGCCGACTAGCGGGGGATCCTACGAGCAGTACTTC; CDR3 protein: CASSSPTSGGSYEQYF
J gene: TRBJ2-3; V gene: TRBV21-1; D gene: -; clone size: many; CDR3 DNA: TGTGCCAGCAGCAGGGCTAGCGGGACCACTCCTAGCACAGATACGCAGTATTTT; CDR3 protein: CASSRASGTTPSTDTQYF
J gene: TRBJ2-7; V gene: TRBV27; D gene: -; clone size: many; CDR3 DNA: TGTGCCAGCAGTTTAGCGGGACCCCTCGAGCAGTACTTC; CDR3 protein: CASSLAGPLEQYF
J gene: TRBJ2-5; V gene: TRBV11-2; D gene: -; clone size: many; CDR3 DNA: TGTGCCAGCAGCTTCCGGCTGGGGGCAGAGACCCAGTACTTC; CDR3 protein: CASSFRLGAETQYF
J gene: TRBJ1-6; V gene: TRBV5-1; D gene: TRBD1; clone size: many; CDR3 DNA: TGCGCCAGCAGCTTAGGCCAGGGGGTCGATTCACCCCTCCACTTT; CDR3 protein: CASSLGQGVDSPLHF
J gene: TRBJ2-3; V gene: TRBV2; D gene: TRBD2; clone size: many; CDR3 DNA: TGTGCCAGCAGTGACCGAGCGGGGGGGCCTAGGGCAGATACGCAGTATTTT; CDR3 protein: CASSDRAGGPRADTQYF
J gene: TRBJ2-5; V gene: TRBV12-5; D gene: TRBD1; clone size: many; CDR3 DNA: TGTGCTAGTGGATCCTTTTCCGGGACAGGGGCGCTACTAGAGACCCAGTACTTC; CDR3 protein: CASGSFSGTGALLETQYF
J gene: TRBJ1-1; V gene: TRBV4-3; D gene: -; clone size: many; CDR3 DNA: TGCGCCAGCAGCCAAGATTATGTAGGGCGTGGGGGCAACACTGAAGCTTTCTTT; CDR3 protein: CASSQDYVGRGGNTEAFF
J gene: TRBJ2-7; V gene: TRBV7-9; D gene: TRBD2; clone size: many; CDR3 DNA: TGTGCCAGCAGCTTATCCCAGGGAGGACTAGAGGAAGAGCAGTACTTC; CDR3 protein: CASSLSQGGLEEEQYF
J gene: TRBJ2-1; V gene: TRBV7-6; D gene: TRBD1; clone size: medium-sized; CDR3 DNA: TGTGCCAGCAGCTCAGTACCGGGACAGGCAAGCTCCTACAATGAGCAGTTCTTC; CDR3 protein: CASSSVPGQASSYNEQFF
J gene: TRBJ2-7; V gene: TRBV10-3; D gene: -; clone size: many; CDR3 DNA: TGTGCCATCAGTGACTCCCAGGGAAATTACGAGCAGTACTTC; CDR3 protein: CAISDSQGNYEQYF
J gene: TRBJ2-7; V gene: TRBV24-1; D gene: -; clone size: many; CDR3 DNA: TGTGCCACCAGTGATCAGGGCTACGAGCAGTACTTC; CDR3 protein: CATSDQGYEQYF
J gene: TRBJ2-1; V gene: TRBV2; D gene: TRBD1; clone size: many; CDR3 DNA: TGTGCCAGCAGAGTCCTGACAGGGCGGTCCTACAATGAGCAGTTCTTC; CDR3 protein: CASRVLTGRSYNEQFF
J gene: TRBJ1-2; V gene: TRBV20-1; D gene: TRBD1; clone size: many; CDR3 DNA: TGCAGTGCCCGACAGGGCTATGGCTACACCTTC; CDR3 protein: CSARQGYGYTF
J gene: TRBJ2-1; V gene: TRBV7-3; D gene: TRBD1; clone size: many; CDR3 DNA: TGTGCCAGCAGCTTAGACAGGGGGCACAATGAGCAGTTCTTC; CDR3 protein: CASSLDRGHNEQFF
J gene: TRBJ2-3; V gene: TRBV20-1; D gene: -; clone size: -; CDR3 DNA: TGCAGTGCTAGAGGTTGGGGGAGTACAGATACGCAGTATTTT; CDR3 protein: CSARGWGSTDTQYF
J gene: TRBJ2-7; V gene: TRBV6-5; D gene: TRBD1; clone size: many; CDR3 DNA: TGTGCCAGCAGTGATACAGGGGGCTTCTACGAGCAGTACTTC; CDR3 protein: CASSDTGGFYEQYF
J gene: TRBJ2-2; V gene: TRBV20-1; D gene: -; clone size: -; CDR3 DNA: TGCAGTGTCCTACCTCTTGCCTGGGGGAACACCGGGGAGCTGTTTTTT; CDR3 protein: CSVLPLAWGNTGELFF
J gene: TRBJ1-1; V gene: TRBV29-1; D gene: -; clone size: -; CDR3 DNA: TGCAGCGTTCTTCTGGGGGACACTGAAGCTTTCTTT; CDR3 protein: CSVLLGDTEAFF
J gene: TRBJ2-7; V gene: TRBV6-2/TRBV6-3; D gene: -; clone size: many; CDR3 DNA: TGTGCCAGCAGTTACGTGACAGAGGGGGGCGAGCAGTACTTC; CDR3 protein: CASSYVTEGGEQYF
J gene: TRBJ1-5; V gene: TRBV20-1; D gene: -; clone size: many; CDR3 DNA: TGCAGTGCCCGGGCGAGGATCTCCTATAGCAATCAGCCCCAGCATTTT; CDR3 protein: CSARARISYSNQPQHF
J gene: TRBJ2-3; V gene: TRBV7-2; D gene: TRBD2; clone size: -; CDR3 DNA: TGTGCCAGCAGCCAGTCACTAGCGGGGGCAGATACGCAGTATTTT; CDR3 protein: CASSQSLAGADTQYF
J gene: TRBJ1-4; V gene: TRBV5-1; D gene: -; clone size: -; CDR3 DNA: TGCGCCAGCAGCTCCATCCCAGACTACACCGATGAAAAACTGTTTTTT; CDR3 protein: CASSSIPDYTDEKLFF
J gene: TRBJ2-6; V gene: TRBV6-5; D gene: TRBD2; clone size: many; CDR3 DNA: TGTGCCAGCAGCCTAACGGACGGGAGGTTTGGGGCCAACGTCCTGACTTTC; CDR3 protein: CASSLTDGRFGANVLTF
J gene: TRBJ2-7; V gene: TRBV6-6; D gene: TRBD1; clone size: many; CDR3 DNA: TGTGCCAGCAGTGACCGGGACAGGGGGCTAGGCGAGCAGTACTTC; CDR3 protein: CASSDRDRGLGEQYF
J gene: TRBJ2-7; V gene: TRBV3-1; D gene: -; clone size: -; CDR3 DNA: TGTGCCAGCAGCAAACTCTTGACAGGATACGAGCAGTACTTC; CDR3 protein: CASSKLLTGYEQYF
J gene: TRBJ1-5; V gene: TRBV18; D gene: TRBD1; clone size: many; CDR3 DNA: TGTGCCAGCTCACCAGGGGGACAGGGTCACCAGCCCCAGCATTTT; CDR3 protein: CASSPGGQGHQPQHF